This TCR beta chain stems from a study of cytomegalovirus exposure and HLA in healthy donors. The CDR3 has 14 residues. V trimming: 3 bases; J trimming: 2 bases; junction bases outside the gene matches: 2. The germline CDR1 and CDR2 sequences are MNHEY and SMNVEV (reference sequence). Produced via immunoSEQ multiplex PCR; TCRdb's table is partial and in-frame only. Of under 250,000 clones listed, roughly 90% are singletons. This clone was recorded once. The V and J genes are TRBV27 and TRBJ1-1; TRBD1 matches at 8 bases. The receptor was derived from a man aged 18 to 29 in good health and CMV-seropositive. Sequences were obtained from PBMCs. CDR3 bases: TGTGCCAGCAGTTTCGACAGGGGTAACACTGAAGCTTTCTTT. Amino acid sequence: CASSFDRGNTEAFF.